Below are 10 T cell receptor beta chains sequenced from a single sample in a study of OX40 agonist ivuxolimab in advanced cancers. Method: immunoSEQ multiplex PCR; TCRdb's copy keeps in-frame clones and lacks some. This table holds some 83,000 clones, about nine tenths found once. The sequencing here drew on CD4+ or CD8+ T cells sorted from blood, taken in a trial of the OX40 agonist ivuxolimab. The receptors shown here come from an adult with an advanced solid tumor such as melanoma, head and neck, liver or kidney cancer.

The gene calls are TRBV6-5 and TRBJ1-3; no clear D gene. The V end was cut by 0 bases, the J end by 0 bases, with 6 bases between. Per germline, CDR1 MNHEY and CDR2 SVGAGI. The CDR3 extends over 15 amino acids. The CDR3 here is CASSYSTSSGNTIYF. CDR3 nucleotides: TGTGCCAGCAGTTACTCTACCAGCTCTGGAAACACCATATATTTT.

The gene calls are TRBV11-2 and TRBJ2-7; TRBD1 aligns across 10 bases. Germline V lookup: CDR1 SGHAT, CDR2 FQNNGV. After removal of 4 bases from V and 1 base from J, the junction contained 7 bases not matched to a gene. The CDR3 totals 16 residues. DNA of the CDR3: TGTGCCAGCAGCTCTAGGGGACAGGGGAGGTCCTACGAGCAGTACTTC. Protein: CASSSRGQGRSYEQYF. Supplemented by reference TRBV11-2 and TRBJ2-7, the full variable domain reads EAGVAQSPRYKIIEKRQSVAFWCNPISGHATLYWYQQILGQGPKLLIQFQNNGVVDDSQLPKDRFSAERLKGVDSTLKIQPAKLEDSAVYLCASSSRGQGRSYEQYFGPGTRLTVT.

This chain joins TRBV6-1 and TRBJ1-5, with D possibly TRBD1 on 5 matching bases. Germline CDR1 MNHNS, CDR2 SASEGT. V was cut by 2 bases and J by 4 bases, with 18 bases left in between. This CDR3 has 17 amino acids. This chain's CDR3 is CASSEWFKAGGNQPQHF. CDR3 coding DNA: TGTGCCAGCAGTGAATGGTTTAAAGCTGGGGGGAATCAGCCCCAGCATTTT.

The chain has TRBV21-1 and TRBJ2-1; the table's D call, TRBD1, has no DNA check behind it. TRBV21-1 is shown as a pseudogene. The CDR3 sequence is 20 residues long. The CDR3 DNA follows: TGTGCCAGCGAAGGGGACAGACGTCTTGAGCGGACCTTGTGGTTGAATGAGCAGTTCTTC. It yields the protein CASEGDRRLERTLWLNEQFF.

The chain combines TRBV5-1 with TRBJ2-7; 7 bases are a match to TRBD1. Trimming at V came to 0 bases and at J to 4 bases, leaving 10 bases not matched to a gene. CDR3 size: 16 residues. CDR1 SGHRS and CDR2 YFSETQ come from the germline V gene. Here the CDR3 DNA reads TGCGCCAGCAGCTTGGAAGGGGGCCCTGGGGCTTACGAGCAGTACTTC. Its protein product is CASSLEGGPGAYEQYF.

This clone was detected a few times. V and J are TRBV7-3 and TRBJ2-1; TRBD2 matches 14 bases. CDR3 size: 18 residues. From germline, CDR1 is SGHTA and CDR2 FQGTGA. The V and J ends lost 3 bases and 6 bases, in that order; junction bases with no gene match: 10. The CDR3 nucleotides are TGTGCCAGCAGCTTGACCGGGACTAGCGGGAGTCTTAGCAATGAGCAGTTCTTC. The encoded protein is CASSLTGTSGSLSNEQFF.

The V call is TRBV19, the J call TRBJ2-3; TRBD2 matches at 10 bases. The CDR3 has 15 amino acids. Trimming took 6 bases from V and 2 from J; bases not matched to a gene: 5. Looked up from germline, CDR1 is LNHDA and CDR2 is SQIVND (reference sequence). The CDR3 here is CASSALAGDTDTQYF. For the CDR3, the DNA is TGTGCCAGTAGCGCTCTAGCGGGGGACACAGATACGCAGTATTTT.

This sequence joins TRBV4-1 and TRBJ1-2; the match to TRBD1 covers 7 bases. CDR1 and CDR2 (germline): MGHRA, YSYEKL. With V trimmed by 1 base and J by 4 bases, 0 bases remained unmatched. CDR3 size: 13 residues. The CDR3, as DNA: TGCGCCAGCAGCCAAGGGACAGGCTATGGCTACACCTTC. Translation: CASSQGTGYGYTF.

The chain employs TRBV10-1 and TRBJ1-1, with 7 nucleotides matching TRBD1. With 7 bases clipped from V and 1 base from J, the junction kept 15 bases outside the gene matches. The CDR3 covers 17 residues. From germline, CDR1 is WNHNN and CDR2 SYGVQD (reference sequence). CDR3 region: CASTEWEGAHTNTEAFF. The CDR3 coding sequence is TGCGCCAGCACCGAGTGGGAGGGGGCGCATACGAACACTGAAGCTTTCTTT.

V is TRBV19 and J is TRBJ2-7; 7 bases fit TRBD1. This CDR3 is built from 16 residues. The junction had 7 bases not matched to a gene; V was cut back by 1 base and J by 1 base. Germline loops: CDR1 LNHDA, CDR2 SQIVND (reference sequence). CDR3 sequence (DNA): TGTGCCAGTAGTATAGCAGGGAGACAGGGATCCTACGAGCAGTACTTC. Its protein is CASSIAGRQGSYEQYF.